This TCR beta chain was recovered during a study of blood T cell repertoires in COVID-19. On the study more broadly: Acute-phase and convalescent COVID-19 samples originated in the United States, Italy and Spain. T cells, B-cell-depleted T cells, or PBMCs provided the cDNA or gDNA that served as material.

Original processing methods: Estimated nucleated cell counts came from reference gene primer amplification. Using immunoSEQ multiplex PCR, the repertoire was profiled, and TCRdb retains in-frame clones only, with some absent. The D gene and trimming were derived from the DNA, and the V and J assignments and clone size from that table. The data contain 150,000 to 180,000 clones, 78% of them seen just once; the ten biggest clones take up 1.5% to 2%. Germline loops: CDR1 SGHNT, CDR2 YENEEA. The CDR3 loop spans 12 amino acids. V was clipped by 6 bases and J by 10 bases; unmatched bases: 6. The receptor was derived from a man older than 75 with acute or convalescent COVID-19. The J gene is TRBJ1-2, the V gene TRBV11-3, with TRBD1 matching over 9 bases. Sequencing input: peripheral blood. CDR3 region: CASRGTGLLYTF. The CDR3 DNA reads TGTGCCAGCAGGGGGACAGGGCTCCTCTACACCTTC. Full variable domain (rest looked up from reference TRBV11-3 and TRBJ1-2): EAGVVQSPRYKIIEKKQPVAFWCNPISGHNTLYWYLQNLGQGPELLIRYENEEAVDDSQLPKDRFSAERLKGVDSTLKIQPAELGDSAVYLCASRGTGLLYTFGSGTRLTVV.